This T cell receptor (beta chain) derives from a study of cytomegalovirus exposure and HLA in healthy donors. Turning to the study itself: The approximately 710 first-cohort repertoires and the 130 or so validation repertoires shared the same platform, a later analysis reported.

The CDR3 has 14 residues. The trim removed 4 bases at V and 8 bases at J, leaving 7 bases unmatched. The germline gives CDR1 SNHLY, CDR2 FYNNEI. Whole-study findings and limits: The study recorded 160 or so TCR beta chains that were cytomegalovirus-associated. For cytomegalovirus status, the classifier reportedly gave diagnoses with high specificity and sensitivity.

Assay: immunoSEQ multiplex PCR; the TCRdb copy retains only in-frame clones and omits some. The sample holds about 250,000 clones, more than 85% seen once. This clone occurred a few times. Its antigen is currently unknown. Separate from the roughly 700-subject first cohort was the approximately 110-subject validation cohort, to which the donors belonged. Sequencing was carried out using PBMCs. The sequence derives from a man between 18 and 29 years old in good health and CMV-seropositive. The V call is TRBV2, the J call TRBJ1-4, with TRBD1 identical over 7 bases. CDR3 sequence (DNA): TGTGCCAGCAGTGGGCCCCAGGGGGAGGAAAAACTGTTTTTT. Its protein is CASSGPQGEEKLFF. Filled out from reference TRBV2 and TRBJ1-4, the complete variable domain reads EPEVTQTPSHQVTQMGQEVILRCVPISNHLYFYWYRQILGQKVEFLVSFYNNEISEKSEIFDDQFSVERPDGSNFTLKIRSTKLEDSAMYFCASSGPQGEEKLFFGSGTQLSVL.